A selection of T cell receptor beta chains follows, all from one sample in a study of response to subunit inactivated influenza vaccine. TCRdb fed the RT-PCR reads into MiXCR, producing one record per CDR3 protein. The sample comprises 450,000 to 550,000 distinct CDR3 sequences, roughly 27% of which are singletons, and less than 2.5% rests with the top ten. Specimen: CD4+ T cells sorted from PBMCs, collected about 5 days after vaccination. The source is a man aged 50 to 60 who received an inactivated influenza vaccine. Each CDR3 is given with its conserved first and last residue. D genes are given only for firm matches. Only some rows state a clone size, as once, few, many or a class for expanded clones.

d_call,clone_size,j_call,v_call,cdr3_aa,cdr3_nt
TRBD1,.,TRBJ2-7,TRBV15,CATSRDWAQGVEQYF,TGTGCCACCAGCAGAGACTGGGCGCAGGGGGTCGAGCAGTACTTC
.,many,TRBJ2-1,TRBV10-3,CAISVSGFNEQFF,TGTGCCATCAGTGTTTCGGGTTTCAATGAGCAGTTCTTC
.,few,TRBJ2-1,TRBV20-1,CSARDHQDSDNEQFF,TGCAGTGCTAGAGATCATCAAGACTCAGACAATGAGCAGTTCTTC
TRBD1,many,TRBJ2-7,TRBV12-3/TRBV12-4,CASSLDRGAYEQYF,TGTGCCAGCAGTTTGGACAGGGGCGCCTACGAGCAGTACTTC
.,.,TRBJ2-7,TRBV20-1,CSAKKPPGNEQYF,TGCAGTGCTAAGAAGCCCCCGGGGAACGAGCAGTACTTC
TRBD1,few,TRBJ1-4,TRBV30,CAWSVGGQAINEKLFF,TGTGCCTGGAGTGTAGGAGGACAGGCTATTAATGAAAAACTGTTTTTT
.,.,TRBJ2-7,TRBV14,CASSVRSPRDSAYEQYF,TGTGCCAGCAGCGTAAGGTCCCCCAGGGACTCGGCCTACGAGCAGTACTTC
.,.,TRBJ1-1,TRBV12-3/TRBV12-4,CASHFPRGTGTEALF,TGTGCCAGCCACTTTCCCCGGGGGACGGGGACTGAAGCTCTCTTT
.,few,TRBJ2-1,TRBV5-1,CASSALLSHYNEQFF,TGCGCCAGCAGCGCTCTCTTAAGTCATTACAATGAGCAGTTCTTC
.,.,TRBJ1-2,TRBV28,CASSPQGYYGYTF,TGTGCCAGCAGTCCACAGGGTTACTATGGCTACACCTTC
.,.,TRBJ1-1,TRBV7-2,CASTYVSPGTEAFF,TGTGCCAGCACCTACGTCAGCCCTGGCACTGAAGCTTTCTTT
TRBD1,.,TRBJ2-7,TRBV15,CATSTDRAAYEQYF,TGTGCCACCAGCACCGACAGGGCCGCCTACGAGCAGTACTTC
.,few,TRBJ2-7,TRBV7-2,CASSSKRHPSEQYF,TGTGCCAGCAGCTCCAAGCGACACCCGTCGGAGCAGTACTTC
.,few,TRBJ2-7,TRBV7-9,CASSLPSNRPSYEQYF,TGTGCCAGCAGCTTGCCTTCGAATCGGCCGTCCTACGAGCAGTACTTC
.,few,TRBJ2-6,TRBV20-1,CSARGLSGANVLTF,TGCAGTGCTAGGGGGCTCTCTGGGGCCAACGTCCTGACTTTC
.,.,TRBJ2-7,TRBV7-6,CASSLGGRGFYEQYF,TGTGCCAGCAGCTTAGGGGGCAGGGGATTCTACGAGCAGTACTTC
TRBD2,many,TRBJ2-5,TRBV12-3/TRBV12-4,CASRTLARETQYF,TGTGCCAGCAGGACACTAGCGAGAGAGACCCAGTACTTC
.,few,TRBJ2-1,TRBV5-6,CASSFGGVYNEQFF,TGTGCCAGCAGCTTTGGCGGGGTCTACAATGAGCAGTTCTTC
.,.,TRBJ2-1,TRBV6-5,CASSYVASYNEQFF,TGTGCCAGCAGTTATGTGGCTTCCTACAATGAGCAGTTCTTC
TRBD1,many,TRBJ1-6,TRBV12-3/TRBV12-4,CASRPQGTNNSPLHF,TGTGCCAGCAGGCCACAGGGGACTAATAATTCACCCCTCCACTTT
.,few,TRBJ2-7,TRBV7-9,CASSSDGAGQYF,TGTGCCAGCAGCTCAGATGGCGCGGGGCAGTACTTC
.,.,TRBJ1-3,TRBV7-6,CASSLETAGNTIYF,TGTGCCAGCAGCTTAGAGACAGCTGGAAACACCATATATTTT
.,many,TRBJ2-1,TRBV6-2/TRBV6-3,CASSSVARTNEQFF,TGTGCCAGCAGTTCAGTAGCGAGAACTAATGAGCAGTTCTTC
.,.,TRBJ1-4,TRBV20-1,CSARGTGEKLFF,TGCAGTGCCCGCGGGACTGGCGAAAAACTGTTTTTT
TRBD1,.,TRBJ1-1,TRBV5-6,CASSLVGTGVSEAFF,TGTGCCAGCAGCTTGGTAGGGACAGGGGTATCTGAAGCTTTCTTT
TRBD1,.,TRBJ2-3,TRBV29-1,CSVKDRGNTDTQYF,TGCAGCGTTAAAGACAGGGGCAACACAGATACGCAGTATTTT
.,many,TRBJ2-1,TRBV3-1,CASSQEGTGSLQFF,TGTGCCAGCAGCCAAGAGGGTACAGGGTCATTGCAGTTCTTC